This TCR beta chain was captured in a study of regulatory T cells in long-lasting Graves disease. This clonotype was observed many times. The ends lost 8 bases at V and 4 bases at J; junction bases unmatched: 14. Germline V CDR1 and CDR2: MNHNS, SASEGT. The CDR3 consists of 17 residues. Assembly of TCR beta libraries relied on iRepertoire HTBI primers together with Arm-PCR of CDR3 regions. TCRdb analysed the multiplex PCR reads with MiXCR anew, one entry per CDR3 protein. The sample has under 250,000 distinct CDR3 sequences, approximately 19% seen once. Specified time point: newly diagnosed GD, antithyroid drugs for less than 3 months. PBMC-derived RNA was used for the TCR library. These records were also assigned to another study, of T cells in Graves' hyperthyroidism and ophthalmopathy.

The sequenced sample was peripheral blood mononuclear cells (PBMCs), obtained at new diagnosis, from a patient treated with antithyroid drugs. The clonotype originates from a woman aged 25-40 years with Graves disease. This chain links TRBV6-1 with TRBJ2-2, with 9 positions matching TRBD1. The CDR3 is CASRYLQGAGGTGELFF. CDR3 DNA sequence: TGTGCCAGCCGATATCTACAGGGGGCAGGGGGCACCGGGGAGCTGTTTTTT.